The source of this T cell receptor (beta chain) is a study of cytomegalovirus exposure and HLA in healthy donors. About the study: Unique TCRs numbering roughly 85 million, obtained from HLA-typed donors, made up an early data release. Findings and caveats of the study: For presence/absence analyses, sequencing depth was assumed to be roughly uniform across donors.

The PCR was carried out with 60 Vbeta primers and 13 Jbeta primers. The repertoire was sequenced with immunoSEQ multiplex PCR; TCRdb's copy has only in-frame clones and lacks some. The table lists about 73,000 clones, approximately 61% of them singletons. Donors were nominally healthy when sampled, though unrecorded immune exposures were likely. Comment on this clone: Antigen: not known.

Deletions cut 6 bases from V and 0 bases from J, with 15 bases between. The CDR3 runs 16 residues. Germline CDR1 is SEHNR and CDR2 is FQNEAQ (reference sequence). The receptor's source is a woman aged 50 to 60 in good health and CMV-seropositive. This chain connects TRBV7-9 to TRBJ1-3; D is uncertain. Sequenced: PBMCs. The CDR3: CASRPPFGSSGNTIYF. In nucleotides, the CDR3 is TGTGCCAGCAGACCCCCCTTTGGGAGCTCTGGAAACACCATATATTTT.